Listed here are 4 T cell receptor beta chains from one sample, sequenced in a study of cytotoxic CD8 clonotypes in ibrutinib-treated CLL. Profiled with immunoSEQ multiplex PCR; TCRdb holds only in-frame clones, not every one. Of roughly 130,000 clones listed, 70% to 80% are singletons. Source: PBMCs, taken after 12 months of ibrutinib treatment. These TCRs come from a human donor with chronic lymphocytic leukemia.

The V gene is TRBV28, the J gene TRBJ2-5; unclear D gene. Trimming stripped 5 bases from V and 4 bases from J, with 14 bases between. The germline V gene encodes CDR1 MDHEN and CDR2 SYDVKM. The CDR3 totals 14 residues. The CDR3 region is CASSPYSAGETQYF. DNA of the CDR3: TGTGCCAGCAGTCCGTACTCGGCTGGAGAGACCCAGTACTTC.

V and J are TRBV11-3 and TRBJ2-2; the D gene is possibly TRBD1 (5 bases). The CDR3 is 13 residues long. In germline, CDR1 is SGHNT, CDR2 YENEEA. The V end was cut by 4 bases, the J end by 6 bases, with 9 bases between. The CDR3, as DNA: TGTGCCAGCAGCTCCACAGGAGCCGGGGAGCTGTTTTTT. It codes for CASSSTGAGELFF. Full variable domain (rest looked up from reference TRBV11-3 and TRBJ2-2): EAGVVQSPRYKIIEKKQPVAFWCNPISGHNTLYWYLQNLGQGPELLIRYENEEAVDDSQLPKDRFSAERLKGVDSTLKIQPAELGDSAVYLCASSSTGAGELFFGEGSRLTVL.

The CDR3 loop reads CASSQGTYETQYF. The CDR3 region has the DNA TGCGCCAGCAGCCAAGGGACGTATGAGACCCAGTACTTC. This chain joins TRBV4-3 and TRBJ2-5; D unclear. V was clipped by 1 base and J by 5 bases, with 8 bases between them. CDR1 and CDR2 (germline): LGHNA, YSLEER. The CDR3 consists of 13 residues.

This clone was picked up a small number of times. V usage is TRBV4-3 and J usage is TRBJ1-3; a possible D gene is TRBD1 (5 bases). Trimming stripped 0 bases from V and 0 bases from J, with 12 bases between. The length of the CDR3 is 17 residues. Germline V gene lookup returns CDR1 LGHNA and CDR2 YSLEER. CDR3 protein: CASSQDDHRNSGNTIYF. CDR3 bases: TGCGCCAGCAGCCAAGATGATCACAGGAACTCTGGAAACACCATATATTTT.